The rows below give T cell receptor beta chains drawn from one sample of a study of cytomegalovirus exposure and HLA in healthy donors. TCRdb's copy holds only in-frame clones and misses some; the assay was immunoSEQ multiplex PCR. Here the sample table reports 200,000 or so clones. The sample taken for sequencing was PBMCs. The receptors here all came from a boy under 18 in good health and CMV-seronegative. Each CDR3 is given with its conserved first and last residue. A D gene is named only where the DNA matches it firmly.

d_gene	v_gene	len	j_gene	CDR3nt	CDR3aa
NA	TRBV10-3	12	TRBJ2-5	TGTGCCATCGGGCGGGAACAAGAGACCCAGTACTTC	CAIGREQETQYF
TRBD2	TRBV5-4	19	TRBJ2-3	TGTGCCAGCAGCTTAGCGGGGACTAGCGGTGAATCTAGCACAGATACGCAGTATTTT	CASSLAGTSGESSTDTQYF
NA	TRBV28	14	TRBJ2-5	TGTGCCAGCAGTTTCAAGGAGCGAGACGAGACCCAGTACTTC	CASSFKERDETQYF
NA	TRBV15	13	TRBJ2-2	TGTGCCACCAGCAGAGAAGCATCCGGGGAGCTGTTTTTT	CATSREASGELFF
TRBD1	TRBV5-6	14	TRBJ1-1	TGTGCCAGCAGCCCTTACAGGGGGGTTACTGAAGCTTTCTTT	CASSPYRGVTEAFF
NA	TRBV14	15	TRBJ2-2	TGTGCCAGCAGCCGTGACATCTCGAACACCGGGGAGCTGTTTTTT	CASSRDISNTGELFF
NA	TRBV7-2	13	TRBJ1-2	TGTGCCAGCAGCTTAGACGTTAGTCGTGGCTACACCTTC	CASSLDVSRGYTF
NA	TRBV27	15	TRBJ1-6	TGTGCCAGCAGTCAGATTCAAGCTAGTGGTTCACCCCTCCACTTT	CASSQIQASGSPLHF
NA	TRBV6-5	14	TRBJ1-1	TGTGCCAGCAGGAAAGGGGGTTTGAACACTGAAGCTTTCTTT	CASRKGGLNTEAFF
TRBD1	TRBV9	18	TRBJ2-1	TGTGCCAGCAGAGCAGGGGGACCATCCCCCCTCTCCTACAATGAGCAGTTCTTC	CASRAGGPSPLSYNEQFF
NA	TRBV28	12	TRBJ1-2	TGTGCTACACGCATTCCTAACTATGGCTACACCTTC	CATRIPNYGYTF
NA	TRBV21-1	16	TRBJ1-5	TGTGCCAGCAGCAAAGGCGTCGCAGGGGTAAATCAGCCCCAGCATTTT	CASSKGVAGVNQPQHF
NA	TRBV7-3	12	TRBJ1-2	TGTGCCAGCAGCTTAAACGGGAATTATTACACCTTC	CASSLNGNYYTF
NA	TRBV27	12	TRBJ2-1	TGTGCCAGCAGCCATCGCAGCAATGAGCAGTTCTTC	CASSHRSNEQFF
TRBD1	TRBV2	13	TRBJ2-7	TGTGCCAGCATAGGAGACAGGGCATACGAGCAGTACTTC	CASIGDRAYEQYF
TRBD1	TRBV7-2	16	TRBJ2-4	TGTGCCAGCAGCTTAAGGGGACAGGGTGACAAAAACATTCAGTACTTC	CASSLRGQGDKNIQYF
NA	TRBV7-3	13	TRBJ2-1	TGTGCCAGCAGCTTATCCCGCGACAATGAGCAGTTCTTC	CASSLSRDNEQFF
NA	TRBV27	15	TRBJ1-1	TGTGCCAGCAGTCCTAGTGTGGGAGGGTACACTGAAGCTTTCTTT	CASSPSVGGYTEAFF
TRBD1	TRBV2	18	TRBJ1-5	TGTGCCAGCAGGGAATTGGGGACAGGGGTCTATAGCAATCAGCCCCAGCATTTT	CASRELGTGVYSNQPQHF
NA	TRBV6-5	14	TRBJ2-1	TGTGCCAGCAGTTCCCAGTCCGTAACCCGCAGTCTGTTCTTC	CASSSQSVTRSLFF
TRBD1	TRBV30	15	TRBJ2-7	TGTGCCTGGACCCCCGGGACAGTAAATAACTACGAGCAGTACTTC	CAWTPGTVNNYEQYF
NA	TRBV11-2	12	TRBJ1-3	TGTGCCAGCAGTTACTCTGGAAACACCATATATTTT	CASSYSGNTIYF
NA	TRBV9	12	TRBJ2-3	TGTGCCAGCAGCGTACGAGGAGATACGCAGTATTTT	CASSVRGDTQYF
TRBD1	TRBV27	17	TRBJ1-6	TGTGCCAGCAGTTTACCCGACAGGGGCACGGGTAATTCACCCCTCCACTTT	CASSLPDRGTGNSPLHF
NA	TRBV27	15	TRBJ1-2	TGTGCCAGCAGTTTTTCCCCAGGGGCCCTTTATGGCTACACCTTC	CASSFSPGALYGYTF
NA	TRBV28	15	TRBJ1-4	TGTGCCAGCAGTCGGAACCAGGGTTCTGATGAAAAACTGTTTTTT	CASSRNQGSDEKLFF
NA	TRBV7-9	17	TRBJ1-1	TGTGCCAGCAGACGTGAAACTCGGGGGATCCTGAACACTGAAGCTTTCTTT	CASRRETRGILNTEAFF
NA	TRBV19	16	TRBJ1-3	TGTGCCAGTAGTATAGTTGGGGGACACTCTGGAAACACCATATATTTT	CASSIVGGHSGNTIYF
NA	TRBV4-1	13	TRBJ1-2	TGCGCCAGCAGCCAAGACAGGATCTATGGCTACACCTTC	CASSQDRIYGYTF
TRBD1	TRBV6-5	14	TRBJ2-7	TGTGCCAGCAGTCAGAGGACAGGGAGGTACGAGCAGTACTTC	CASSQRTGRYEQYF
NA	TRBV21-1	15	TRBJ2-4	TGTGCCAGCAGGGGACAGAAACTAGCCAAAAACATTCAGTACTTC	CASRGQKLAKNIQYF
NA	TRBV4-1	17	TRBJ1-5	TGCGCCAGCAGCCAAGATAAGAGGGCAGTGTGGTTTCAGCCCCAGCATTTT	CASSQDKRAVWFQPQHF
NA	TRBV9	15	TRBJ1-4	TGTGCCAGCAGCGTGATGGCAGGGGATAATGAAAAACTGTTTTTT	CASSVMAGDNEKLFF
NA	TRBV14	13	TRBJ2-5	TGTGCCAGCAGCCAGTCCCTCCAAGAGACCCAGTACTTC	CASSQSLQETQYF
NA	TRBV5-8	14	TRBJ1-2	TGTGCCAGCAGCCTACGACAAGCTAACTATGGCTACACCTTC	CASSLRQANYGYTF
NA	TRBV5-1	18	TRBJ1-3	TGCGCCAGCAGCGTGGGGCAGGGTAAGTTTCTCTCTGGAAACACCATATATTTT	CASSVGQGKFLSGNTIYF
TRBD1	TRBV5-1	16	TRBJ1-1	TGCGCCAGCAGCTACGGACAGGGGGCCCCAAACACTGAAGCTTTCTTT	CASSYGQGAPNTEAFF
TRBD1	TRBV9	18	TRBJ2-6	TGTGCCAGCAGCGCGACAGGGCCAGGTCTCTCTGGGGCCAACGTCCTGACTTTC	CASSATGPGLSGANVLTF
NA	TRBV5-6	12	TRBJ2-1	TGTGCCAGCAGCCTCGCGGATAATGAGCAGTTCTTC	CASSLADNEQFF
NA	TRBV7-3	15	TRBJ1-2	TGTGCCAGCAGCCCGCGGGGTAGGAGTCCTTATGGCTACACCTTC	CASSPRGRSPYGYTF
NA	TRBV4-1	14	TRBJ1-4	TGCGCCAGCAGCCAGAGGGGGACGGGGGAAAAACTGTTTTTT	CASSQRGTGEKLFF
TRBD2	TRBV5-1	16	TRBJ2-2	TGCGCCAGCAGCTTGAGGTCGGGGGGGCGCACCGGGGAGCTGTTTTTT	CASSLRSGGRTGELFF
NA	TRBV4-3	13	TRBJ2-7	TGCGCCAGCAGCCAAGCCTCAGGGGATGAGCAGTACTTC	CASSQASGDEQYF
NA	TRBV5-6	14	TRBJ1-1	TGTGCCAGCAGCTCTCCGGGTTGGAGCACTGAAGCTTTCTTT	CASSSPGWSTEAFF
NA	TRBV11-2	16	TRBJ1-1	TGTGCCAGCAGCCACAGGGTCAGGAGACGGAACACTGAAGCTTTCTTT	CASSHRVRRRNTEAFF
NA	TRBV7-2	13	TRBJ1-2	TGTGCCAGCAGCTTTGTTGAGGGAAATGGCTACACCTTC	CASSFVEGNGYTF
NA	TRBV13	15	TRBJ2-7	TGTGCCAGCGCAAAGGGCACAGGACGATCCTACGAGCAGTACTTC	CASAKGTGRSYEQYF
NA	TRBV5-8	17	TRBJ1-5	TGTGCCAGCAGCAAGAGCTTGATTGAGACTTTTGATGGGCCCCAGCATTTT	CASSKSLIETFDGPQHF